This TCR beta chain was profiled in a study of blood T cell repertoires in COVID-19. Study context: Some COVID-19 samples were acute and others convalescent; all came from the United States, Italy and Spain. T cells, B-cell-depleted T cells, or PBMCs provided the cDNA or gDNA that served as material.

How the authors handled the data: Amplification from reference gene primers served as the basis for estimated nucleated cell counts. Produced via immunoSEQ multiplex PCR; TCRdb's table is partial and in-frame only. V, J and clone size are taken as reported in that table, and D and trimming were inferred from the DNA itself. This table holds tens of thousands of clones, about four fifths found once. The specimen was peripheral blood. The receptor's source is a human donor in a cohort sampled during active COVID-19.

The chain's CDR3 is CASSPAGLNYEQYF. The DNA of the CDR3 is TGTGCCAGCAGTCCAGCGGGCCTTAACTACGAGCAGTACTTC. The chain couples TRBV28 to TRBJ2-7; D possibly corresponds to TRBD2 (6 bases). Trimming removed 5 bases from V and 3 bases from J, with 14 bases in between. CDR3 size: 14 residues. Per germline, CDR1 MDHEN and CDR2 SYDVKM.